These 25 T cell receptor beta chains were all obtained from the same sample, sequenced in a study of blood T cells in healthy people across ages. It was with a sample-barcoded 5' primer and a J-beta primer mix that a second PCR of roughly 7 to 11 cycles was run. TCRdb re-called the 5' RACE reads through MiXCR, storing one row per CDR3 protein. Of over 950,000 distinct CDR3 sequences listed, around 54% are singletons. The sequencing input was blood. These receptors all stem from a woman in her sixties in good health.

There are a few counts of this clonotype. One junction end does not reproduce the germline sequence, and a read error may be involved. The chain links TRBV7-3 to TRBJ2-3; 11 bases are shared with TRBD2. Germline values: CDR1 SGHTA, CDR2 FQGTGA. The length of the CDR3 is 15 residues. CDR3 bases: TGTGCCAGCAGTTTAACTAGCGGGAGATTAAATACGCAGTATTTT. It is translated as CASSLTSGRLNTQYF.

This clonotype occurred once. V is TRBV29-1 and J is TRBJ1-3; D might be TRBD1 (5 bases). Germline loops: CDR1 SQVTM, CDR2 ANQGSEA. There are 13 residues in the CDR3. V shed 8 bases and J shed 4 bases, with 15 bases lying between them. The CDR3 spells CSTDGGYGNTIYF. CDR3 coding DNA: TGCAGCACCGACGGGGGTTACGGAAACACCATATATTTT.

The chain employs TRBV18 and TRBJ1-4; perhaps TRBD1 as D (5 bases). The CDR3 runs to 12 residues. Trimming took 7 bases from V and 6 from J, leaving 9 bases between them. Germline CDR1 KGHSH, CDR2 LQKENI. CDR3 loop: CASLGQDEKLFF. CDR3 nucleotide sequence: TGTGCCAGCTTGGGGCAGGATGAAAAACTGTTTTTT.

This clonotype has more than one count but fewer than ten. The chain links TRBV7-2 to TRBJ2-7; D assignment may be TRBD1 or TRBD2 (5 bases each). V was shortened by 5 bases and J by 3 bases, with 26 bases between the two germline ends. The V gene's germline CDR1 is SGHTA and CDR2 FQGNSA. The CDR3 has 18 residues. As DNA, the CDR3 is TGTGCCAGCAGCCTGACCACCGGGACGGGGCTGGTGGTCTACGAGCAGTACTTC. This encodes CASSLTTGTGLVVYEQYF.

This clonotype was detected only a few times. This chain links TRBV10-3 with TRBJ2-7; 11 positions agree with TRBD1. CDR1 ENHRY and CDR2 SYGVKD come from the germline V gene. The CDR3 is 16 amino acids. V was clipped by 10 bases and J by 1 base; unmatched bases: 12. CDR3 in DNA: TGTGCCAGCGGACAGGGGGCGGGGGGACCGTCCTACGAGCAGTACTTC. It specifies CASGQGAGGPSYEQYF.

This clonotype was detected only a few times. V is TRBV29-1 and J is TRBJ2-3; 8 positions agree with TRBD1. The V segment lost 7 bases and the J segment 1 base; nucleotides outside the gene matches: 13. The CDR3 extends over 16 amino acids. Germline V gene data show CDR1 as SQVTM and CDR2 as ANQGSEA. For the CDR3, the DNA is TGCAGCGGCAGGTCCGCGACAGGGGAGGGCACAGATACGCAGTATTTT. Amino acid sequence: CSGRSATGEGTDTQYF.

This clonotype was recorded many times. This chain connects TRBV4-1 to TRBJ2-5; possible D gene TRBD1, 6 bases. CDR1 is MGHRA and CDR2 is YSYEKL in the germline V gene. V was cut by 1 base and J by 4 bases, with 10 bases left in between. This CDR3 has 14 residues. The CDR3 nucleotides are TGCGCCAGCAGCCAAGGACAGGCCGTAGAGACCCAGTACTTC. Its protein is CASSQGQAVETQYF.

V is TRBV5-1 and J is TRBJ2-1, with 10 nucleotides matching TRBD2. The J segment lost 9 bases and the V segment lost 4 bases, leaving 13 bases of the junction unmatched. This CDR3 has 16 residues. Looked up from germline, CDR1 is SGHRS and CDR2 is YFSETQ. DNA of the CDR3: TGCGCCAGCAGCGGGGGTGCTAGCGGGAGTTTAGGTGAGCAGTTCTTC. Its protein is CASSGGASGSLGEQFF.

The chain employs TRBV5-1 and TRBJ2-6, with no clear D. V was shortened by 3 bases and J by 11 bases, with 6 bases between the two germline ends. The CDR3 contains 11 residues. CDR1 SGHRS and CDR2 YFSETQ come from the germline V gene. The CDR3 sequence is CASSSKYVLTF. CDR3 nucleotide sequence: TGCGCCAGCAGCTCCAAGTACGTCCTGACTTTC.

This chain uses TRBV12-3 or TRBV12-4 with TRBJ2-2; 10 bases are a match to TRBD2. V gave up 7 bases and J gave up 3 bases; unmatched junction bases: 8. The CDR3 runs to 16 residues. The CDR3 DNA sequence: TGTGCCAGCAAGACCAGGACTAGCGGATACACCGGGGAGCTGTTTTTT. It encodes CASKTRTSGYTGELFF.

This clonotype was seen a handful of times. CDR3 region: CASSLDRASYEQYF. The CDR3 bases are TGCGCCAGCAGCTTGGACCGGGCCTCCTACGAGCAGTACTTC. The rearrangement joins TRBV5-1 to TRBJ2-7, with no clear D. The V gene lost 0 bases and the J gene lost 0 bases, with 7 bases spanning the gap. Germline V CDR1 and CDR2: SGHRS, YFSETQ. This CDR3 comprises 14 residues.

This clonotype has only a few counts. The rearrangement uses TRBV20-1 and TRBJ2-7; TRBD2 aligns across 12 bases. V was pared by 0 bases and J by 6 bases, with 3 bases of the junction left unmatched. The germline gives CDR1 DFQATT, CDR2 SNEGSKA (reference sequence). CDR3 length: 14 amino acids. The DNA for the CDR3 is TGCAGTGCTAGAGATGGACTAGCGGGATCCGAGCAGTACTTC. Its translation is CSARDGLAGSEQYF.

This clonotype was seen a handful of times. This chain joins TRBV7-9 and TRBJ2-7, with D perhaps matching TRBD1 (5 bases). Germline CDR1 is SEHNR and CDR2 is FQNEAQ (reference sequence). Trimming cost V 0 bases and J 4 bases, with 28 bases left between them. The CDR3 has 20 residues. CDR3 sequence reads: CASSLAVVGRDPTQWYEQYF. The CDR3 DNA follows: TGTGCCAGCAGCTTAGCGGTGGTTGGCAGGGATCCGACTCAATGGTACGAGCAGTACTTC.

The chain carries TRBV20-1 and TRBJ2-1; D is uncertain. Germline assignment: CDR1 DFQATT and CDR2 SNEGSKA (reference sequence). This CDR3 contains 11 residues. V was cut by 6 bases and J by 7 bases, with 10 bases left in between. The DNA of the CDR3 is TGCAGTGCCCTCTTTAGGAATGAGCAGTTCTTC. It translates to CSALFRNEQFF.

The sample holds a few counts of this clonotype. The chain has TRBV12-3 or TRBV12-4 and TRBJ2-4; 9 nucleotides line up with TRBD1. This CDR3 comprises 14 residues. Trimming removed 5 bases from V and 9 bases from J; junction bases left unmatched: 8. Written as DNA, the CDR3 is TGTGCCAGCAGTCATGGGGACAGGGCGGGCATTCAGTACTTC. Translating it yields CASSHGDRAGIQYF.

The rearrangement links TRBV5-6 to TRBJ2-5; D call uncertain. Trimming left V 4 bases short and J 10 bases short, with 14 bases between. Germline assignment: CDR1 SGHDT and CDR2 YYEEEE. This CDR3 has 12 amino acids. The CDR3 loop reads CASSPVDGGQYF. DNA of the CDR3: TGTGCCAGCAGCCCGGTGGATGGTGGCCAGTACTTC.

The sample holds a few counts of this clonotype. This chain links TRBV3-1 with TRBJ2-3, with D tentatively TRBD1 or TRBD2 (5 bases each). This CDR3 is built from 13 residues. Trimming pared 4 bases from V and 4 bases from J, leaving 9 bases between. Germline lookup yields CDR1 LGHDT and CDR2 YNNKEL (reference sequence). CDR3: CASSPRGPDTQYF. In DNA form, the CDR3 reads TGTGCCAGCAGCCCCCGGGGCCCAGATACGCAGTATTTT.

The V gene is TRBV9, the J gene TRBJ2-5; 9 positions match TRBD2. Per the germline V gene, CDR1 is SGDLS and CDR2 is YYNGEE. J lost 11 bases, V lost 0 bases, and 17 bases had no gene match. This CDR3 has 17 amino acids. This chain's CDR3 is CASSVDPTGLAQHEQYF. DNA for the CDR3: TGTGCCAGCAGCGTAGACCCCACGGGACTAGCTCAGCATGAGCAGTACTTC. Together with reference TRBV9 and TRBJ2-5, the CDR3 gives the full variable domain: DSGVTQTPKHLITATGQRVTLRCSPRSGDLSVYWYQQSLDQGLQFLIQYYNGEERAKGNILERFSAQQFPDLHSELNLSSLELGDSALYFCASSVDPTGLAQHEQYFGPGTRLLVL.

A few counts support this clonotype. The chain combines TRBV20-1 with TRBJ2-5; TRBD2 matches at 9 bases. With V trimmed by 3 bases and J by 1 base, 3 bases remained unmatched. CDR3 length equals 14 residues. Germline CDR1 and CDR2: DFQATT and SNEGSKA (reference sequence). Written as DNA, the CDR3 is TGCAGTGCTAGGGAGACTAGCGGCCAAGAGACCCAGTACTTC. As protein: CSARETSGQETQYF.

With regard to this clonotype: A read error may account for a junction end that differs from germline. V and J are TRBV28 and TRBJ1-5; D is perhaps TRBD1 (5 bases). Germline CDR1 is MDHEN and CDR2 is SYDVKM. The CDR3 extends over 15 amino acids. The CDR3 sequence is CASGAEGYSNQPQHF. CDR3 bases: TGTGCCAGTGGGGCGGAGGGTTATAGCAATCAACCCCAGCATTTT. The complete variable domain, with remaining parts taken from reference TRBV28 and TRBJ1-5, reads DVKVTQSSRYLVKRTGEKVFLECVQDMDHENMFWYRQDPGLGLRLIYFSYDVKMKEKGDIPEGYSVSREKKERFSLILESASTNQTSMYLCASGAEGYSNQPQHFGDGTRLSIL.

Only a few counts were recorded for this clonotype. The rearrangement joins TRBV12-3 or TRBV12-4 to TRBJ2-1; 11 nucleotides align to TRBD2. This CDR3 comprises 15 residues. V shed 6 bases, J shed 4 bases, and the junction held 5 bases outside the gene matches. CDR3 sequence (DNA): TGTGCCAGCAGACGGCGGACTAGCGGGTACAATGAGCAGTTCTTC. This translates into CASRRRTSGYNEQFF.

The chain couples TRBV28 to TRBJ2-7; D possibly corresponds to TRBD2 (5 bases). The CDR3 has 15 amino acids. V lost 3 bases and J 1 base, leaving 13 bases between the germline ends. Germline lookup yields CDR1 MDHEN and CDR2 SYDVKM. The CDR3 DNA sequence: TGTGCCAGCAGTTTCTATACTCGAGGGTCCTACGAGCAGTACTTC. Translated: CASSFYTRGSYEQYF.

This clonotype showed up just a few times. V is TRBV20-1 and J is TRBJ1-6; D remains ambiguous. The CDR3 runs to 15 residues. In germline, CDR1 is DFQATT, CDR2 SNEGSKA (reference sequence). Trimming stripped 3 bases from V and 14 bases from J, with 23 bases between. The CDR3 DNA is TGCAGTGCTAGTCCTAGACTTCGTACCCTAGGATCCCTCCACTTT. This gives the protein CSASPRLRTLGSLHF.

This clonotype appeared a few times. The J gene is TRBJ2-6, the V gene TRBV4-3; D is perhaps TRBD2 (6 bases). Germline CDR1 and CDR2: LGHNA and YSLEER. Trimming removed 1 base at V and 0 bases at J, with 10 bases between. The CDR3 is made up of 17 amino acids. This CDR3 is CASSQVRGSSGANVLTF. CDR3 DNA: TGCGCCAGCAGCCAAGTTCGGGGGAGCTCTGGGGCCAACGTCCTGACTTTC.

This rearrangement joins TRBV12-3 or TRBV12-4 to TRBJ1-2; D call uncertain. The CDR3 loop spans 14 amino acids. Trimming removed 5 bases from V and 5 bases from J, with 15 bases in between. The CDR3 protein is CASSNSADLYGYTF. CDR3 sequence (DNA): TGTGCCAGCAGTAACTCGGCAGACCTTTATGGCTACACCTTC.